The rows below give T cell receptor beta chains drawn from one sample of a study of blood T cell repertoires in COVID-19. Clones were read by immunoSEQ multiplex PCR, and TCRdb kept only the in-frame ones, dropping some. In the table there are 100,000 to 150,000 clones, around 87% of which are singletons. Sequencing input: peripheral blood. These receptor sequences come from a woman aged 55-75 years with acute or convalescent COVID-19. CDR3s include the opening cysteine and the closing phenylalanine or tryptophan. The D gene is left open where the match is weak. Expanded clones are given a class, and other clones once, few, many or no size at all.

clone_size	v_call	d_call	j_call	cdr3_nt	cdr3_aa
NA	TRBV2	TRBD2	TRBJ2-7	TGTGCCAGCAGTGAGCCTAGCGGGAGGCCCGAGCAGTACTTC	CASSEPSGRPEQYF
few	TRBV4-1	NA	TRBJ1-3	TGCGCCAGCAGCCAGGCGTGGGAGGATGGAAACACCATATATTTT	CASSQAWEDGNTIYF
NA	TRBV5-1	NA	TRBJ2-3	TGCGCCAGCAGCTTGGCCTATACGCAGTATTTT	CASSLAYTQYF
NA	TRBV19	TRBD1	TRBJ1-6	TGTGCCAGTAGTATAGGGACCGGGACAGGGGCTCCCCTCCACTTT	CASSIGTGTGAPLHF
NA	TRBV28	NA	TRBJ1-5	TGTGCCAGCAGTCAAGGGAGTCAGCCCCAGCATTTT	CASSQGSQPQHF
NA	TRBV30	NA	TRBJ1-2	TGTGCCTGGAGTAGGGCGGGGTTCAACTATGGCTACACCTTC	CAWSRAGFNYGYTF
NA	TRBV9	TRBD2	TRBJ2-1	TGTGCCAGCAGCATGACTAGCGGGAGGGCCTACAATGAGCAGTTCTTC	CASSMTSGRAYNEQFF
NA	TRBV27	NA	TRBJ1-2	TGTGCCAGCAGTTTTAGGGACTTGCGGGGCTACACCTTC	CASSFRDLRGYTF
once	TRBV5-1	TRBD2	TRBJ2-2	TGCGCCAGCAGCTTGTTAGCGGGAGCAGGAAAAACCGGGGAGCTGTTTTTT	CASSLLAGAGKTGELFF
NA	TRBV28	NA	TRBJ1-4	TGTGCCAGCAGTTTAGGTGGCAACGGGAATGAAAAACTGTTTTTT	CASSLGGNGNEKLFF
NA	TRBV5-8	NA	TRBJ1-5	TGTGCCAGCAGCCCAGGGGACAAGCCTAGCAATCAGCCCCAGCATTTT	CASSPGDKPSNQPQHF
NA	TRBV7-2	NA	TRBJ2-5	TGTGCCAGCAGCTTAGGAGGGAACCAAGAGACCCAGTACTTC	CASSLGGNQETQYF
NA	TRBV29-1	TRBD2	TRBJ2-1	TGCAGCGTTGAAGATCACGAGGCCGGGAGGCGATTAGATGAGCAGTTCTTC	CSVEDHEAGRRLDEQFF
NA	TRBV2	TRBD2	TRBJ2-1	TGTGCCAGCTCCAAGACAAGCGGGAGGGCCGCCTACAATGAGCAGTTCTTC	CASSKTSGRAAYNEQFF
NA	TRBV11-2	NA	TRBJ2-7	TGTGCCAGCAGCTTCAGCTCCTACGAGCAGTACTTC	CASSFSSYEQYF
few	TRBV28	TRBD1	TRBJ1-5	TGTGCCAGCAGACCTGGGACAGTTAATCAGCCCCAGCATTTT	CASRPGTVNQPQHF
NA	TRBV3-1/TRBV3-2	TRBD2	TRBJ2-5	TGTGCCAGCACCCCTACCCTGACTAGCGGGTTCCTTGGGGAGACCCAGTACTTC	CASTPTLTSGFLGETQYF
NA	TRBV7-9	NA	TRBJ1-5	TGTGCCAGCAGCCCCTACGGGGGGATGGGCAATCAGCCCCAGCATTTT	CASSPYGGMGNQPQHF
NA	TRBV28	TRBD1	TRBJ1-2	TGTGCCAGCAGTTCGACAGGGGTAAATGGCTACACCTTC	CASSSTGVNGYTF
NA	TRBV5-1	TRBD1	TRBJ1-4	TGCGCCAGCAGCTTAAGGGCCCAGGGGGCCGCTAATGAAAAACTGTTTTTT	CASSLRAQGAANEKLFF
few	TRBV3-1/TRBV3-2	NA	TRBJ1-1	TGTGCCAGCAGCCAAGGTCCGGGAGGGAACACTGAAGCTTTCTTT	CASSQGPGGNTEAFF
NA	TRBV19	TRBD1	TRBJ2-3	TGTGCCAGTAGTTTGGGACAGGGGGCTTGGGATACGCAGTATTTT	CASSLGQGAWDTQYF
NA	TRBV7-3	NA	TRBJ2-3	TGTGCCAGCAGCATGACTAGGGTGGATACGCAGTATTTT	CASSMTRVDTQYF
NA	TRBV18	NA	TRBJ1-3	TGTGCCAGCTCAACCGGGGGTTCTGGAAACACCATATATTTT	CASSTGGSGNTIYF
once	TRBV10-2	TRBD2	TRBJ2-7	TGCGCCAGCAGCCGCCCGACCCTAGCGGGAGTGCCAGGCGACGAGCAGTACTTC	CASSRPTLAGVPGDEQYF
NA	TRBV6-5	TRBD1	TRBJ1-1	TGTGCCACCAGACAGGGGATGAACACTGAAGCTTTCTTT	CATRQGMNTEAFF
NA	TRBV7-2	NA	TRBJ2-1	TGTGCCAGCAGCTTAGGCCCTCGGTATGAGCAGTTCTTC	CASSLGPRYEQFF
once	TRBV7-9	NA	TRBJ2-5	TGTGCCAGCAGCACTCAGGGGAGAGAGACCCAGTACTTC	CASSTQGRETQYF
once	TRBV5-1	NA	TRBJ2-3	TGCGCCAGCAGCTTGACAAAAGGTGGAGCGGGCACAGATACGCAGTATTTT	CASSLTKGGAGTDTQYF
NA	TRBV7-9	NA	TRBJ1-1	TGTGCCAGCAGCTTAGGACAGAACACTGAAGCTTTCTTT	CASSLGQNTEAFF
NA	TRBV3-1/TRBV3-2	NA	TRBJ1-2	TGTGCCAGCAGCCAAGACGAACGGAACTATGGCTACACCTTC	CASSQDERNYGYTF
NA	TRBV5-4	NA	TRBJ2-2	TGTGCCAGCAGCTTTAGCGAGCGAACCGGGGAGCTGTTTTTT	CASSFSERTGELFF
NA	TRBV28	NA	TRBJ1-3	TGTGCCAGCAGTTTTAACAGGGATGGAAACACCATATATTTT	CASSFNRDGNTIYF
few	TRBV5-1	TRBD2	TRBJ2-3	TGCGCCAGCAGCTCCCGGACTAGCGGCACAGATACGCAGTATTTT	CASSSRTSGTDTQYF
NA	TRBV5-1	TRBD2	TRBJ2-1	TGCGCCAGCAGCTTGGCAGGTCTAGCGGGGTACAATGAGCAGTTCTTC	CASSLAGLAGYNEQFF
NA	TRBV5-1	TRBD1	TRBJ1-1	TGCGCCAGCAGCCCTGGGACAGGGGCGTCGAGCACTGAAGCTTTCTTT	CASSPGTGASSTEAFF
NA	TRBV5-1	TRBD1	TRBJ2-6	TGCGCCAGCAGCTCCGAACAGGGGATTGGGGCCAACGTCCTGACTTTC	CASSSEQGIGANVLTF
NA	TRBV5-1	NA	TRBJ2-1	TGCGCCAGCAGCTCCAGAGGAGACAATGAGCAGTTCTTC	CASSSRGDNEQFF
NA	TRBV27	NA	TRBJ2-3	TGTGCCAGCAGTAAGGGACTGAGCACAGATACGCAGTATTTT	CASSKGLSTDTQYF
NA	TRBV29-1	NA	TRBJ2-5	TGCAGCGGCCGCCCCTCCCGAGGAGAGACCCAGTACTTC	CSGRPSRGETQYF
NA	TRBV18	TRBD2	TRBJ2-1	TGTGCCAGCTCACCACCGCTTGCGGGAGGGCCGATCAATGAGCAGTTCTTC	CASSPPLAGGPINEQFF
NA	TRBV5-4	TRBD1	TRBJ2-5	TGTGCCAGCAGCTTGGGGACAGGGGGCGCATCTCGGGGAGAGACCCAGTACTTC	CASSLGTGGASRGETQYF